This TCR beta chain was profiled in a study of T cells in Graves' hyperthyroidism and ophthalmopathy. Study summary: Prior to any treatment, at the point of initial diagnosis, peripheral blood was collected.

With duration under 3 months, ophthalmopathy was active: Clinical Activity Score at least 3, NOSPECS at least 4. Diagnosis relied on clinical symptoms, serum thyroxine and TRAb, thyroid ultrasound and orbital computed tomography. Researchers amplified the TCR beta CDR3 regions from RNA transcripts. HTBI primers were the set used in a first-round RT-PCR of the TCR CDR3. TCRdb independently ran MiXCR on the multiplex PCR reads; one entry per CDR3 protein. Of 200,000 to 250,000 distinct CDR3 sequences in the sample, about 16% are singletons; the top ten hold around 30%. Deletions cut 2 bases from V and 7 bases from J, with 15 bases between. Germline values: CDR1 MGHRA, CDR2 YSYEKL. This CDR3 comprises 14 residues. This clonotype was counted many times.

This sequence originates from a woman in her late teens or twenties with Graves' ophthalmopathy. Sample: blood. The chain carries TRBV4-1 and TRBJ2-7, with D tentatively TRBD2 (6 bases). Written as DNA, the CDR3 is TGCGCCAGCAGCCAATCACGGGGGTTGAGGGAGCAGTACTTC. Amino acid sequence: CASSQSRGLREQYF.